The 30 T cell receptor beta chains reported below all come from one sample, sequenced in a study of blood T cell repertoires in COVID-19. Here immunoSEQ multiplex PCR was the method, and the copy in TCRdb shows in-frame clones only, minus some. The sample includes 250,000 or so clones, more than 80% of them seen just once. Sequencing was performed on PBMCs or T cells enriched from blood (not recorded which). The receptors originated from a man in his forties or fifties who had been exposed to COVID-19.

The CDR3 reads CASSLSPAGITQETQYF. In DNA form, the CDR3 reads TGCGCCAGCAGCTTGAGTCCGGCAGGGATTACTCAAGAGACCCAGTACTTC. This chain uses TRBV5-1 with TRBJ2-5; a weak D match, TRBD1 (5 bases). The V and J ends lost 1 base and 2 bases respectively, with 18 bases between them. Germline loops: CDR1 SGHRS, CDR2 YFSETQ. The CDR3 is 17 residues long. Variable domain in full (rest from reference TRBV5-1 and TRBJ2-5): KAGVTQTPRYLIKTRGQQVTLSCSPISGHRSVSWYQQTPGQGLQFLFEYFSETQRNKGNFPGRFSGRQFSNSRSEMNVSTLELGDSALYLCASSLSPAGITQETQYFGPGTRLLVL.

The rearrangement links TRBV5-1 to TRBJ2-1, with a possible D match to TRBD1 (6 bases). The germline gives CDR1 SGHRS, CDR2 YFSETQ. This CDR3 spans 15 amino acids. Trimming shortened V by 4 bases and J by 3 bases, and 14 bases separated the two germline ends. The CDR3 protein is CASSPSRDIYNEQFF. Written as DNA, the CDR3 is TGCGCCAGCAGCCCAAGTAGGGACATCTACAATGAGCAGTTCTTC.

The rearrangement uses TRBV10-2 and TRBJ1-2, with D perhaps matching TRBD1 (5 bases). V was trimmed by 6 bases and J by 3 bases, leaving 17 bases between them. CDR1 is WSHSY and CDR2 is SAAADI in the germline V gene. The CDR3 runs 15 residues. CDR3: CASSPAQGSDYGYTF. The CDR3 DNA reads TGCGCCAGCAGCCCGGCTCAGGGCTCCGACTATGGCTACACCTTC.

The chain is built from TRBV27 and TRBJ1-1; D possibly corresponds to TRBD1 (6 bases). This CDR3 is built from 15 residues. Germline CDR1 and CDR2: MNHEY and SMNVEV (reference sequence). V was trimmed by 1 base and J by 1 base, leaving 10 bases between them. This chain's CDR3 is CASSLLGAQNTEAFF. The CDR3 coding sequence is TGTGCCAGCAGTTTATTGGGGGCTCAGAACACTGAAGCTTTCTTT.

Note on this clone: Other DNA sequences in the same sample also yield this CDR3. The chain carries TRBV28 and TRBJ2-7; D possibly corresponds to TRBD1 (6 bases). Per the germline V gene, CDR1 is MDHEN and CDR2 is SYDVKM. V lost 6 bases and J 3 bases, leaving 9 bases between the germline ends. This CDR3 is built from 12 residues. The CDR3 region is CASSPDSYEQYV. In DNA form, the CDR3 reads TGTGCCAGCAGCCCGGACAGCTACGAGCAGTACGTC.

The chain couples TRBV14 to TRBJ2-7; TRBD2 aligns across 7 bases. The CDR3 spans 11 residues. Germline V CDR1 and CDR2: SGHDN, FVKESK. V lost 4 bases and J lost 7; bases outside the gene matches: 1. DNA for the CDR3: TGTGCCAGCAGCCCCGGGGGGGAGCAGTACTTC. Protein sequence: CASSPGGEQYF. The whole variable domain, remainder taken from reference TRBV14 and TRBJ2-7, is EAGVTQFPSHSVIEKGQTVTLRCDPISGHDNLYWYRRVMGKEIKFLLHFVKESKQDESGMPNNRFLAERTGGTYSTLKVQPAELEDSGVYFCASSPGGEQYFGPGTRLTVT.

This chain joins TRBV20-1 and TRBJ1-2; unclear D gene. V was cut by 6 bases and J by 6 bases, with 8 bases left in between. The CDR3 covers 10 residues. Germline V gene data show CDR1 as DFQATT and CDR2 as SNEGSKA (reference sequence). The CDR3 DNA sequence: TGCAGTGCAACAGAGAATGGCTACACCTTC. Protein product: CSATENGYTF.

The CDR3 DNA reads TGCGCCAGCAGCTTGACAACTGAGGGAGGCTACACCTTC. Amino acid sequence: CASSLTTEGGYTF. The V gene is TRBV5-1, the J gene TRBJ1-2, with unresolved D. The CDR3 runs 13 residues. Germline V gene sequence: CDR1 SGHRS, CDR2 YFSETQ. Between the trimmed V and J ends, which lost 1 base and 8 bases, there was a span of 12 bases.

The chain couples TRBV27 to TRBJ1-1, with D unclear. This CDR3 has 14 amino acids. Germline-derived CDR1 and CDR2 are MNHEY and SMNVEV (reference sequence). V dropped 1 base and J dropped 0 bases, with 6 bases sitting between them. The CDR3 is CASSLLAVNTEAFF. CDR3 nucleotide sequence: TGTGCCAGCAGTTTATTGGCAGTGAACACTGAAGCTTTCTTT.

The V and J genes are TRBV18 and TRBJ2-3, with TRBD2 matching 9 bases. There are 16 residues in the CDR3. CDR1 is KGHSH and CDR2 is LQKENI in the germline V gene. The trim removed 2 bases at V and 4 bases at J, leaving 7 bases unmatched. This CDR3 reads CASSPFGGRAADTQYF. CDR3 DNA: TGTGCCAGCTCACCATTTGGCGGGAGGGCCGCAGATACGCAGTATTTT.

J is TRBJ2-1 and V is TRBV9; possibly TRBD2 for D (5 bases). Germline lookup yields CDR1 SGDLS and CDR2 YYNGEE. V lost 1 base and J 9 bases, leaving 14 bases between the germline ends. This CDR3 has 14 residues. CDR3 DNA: TGTGCCAGCAGCGTATCTGGACTGTCGCGTGAGCAGTTCTTC. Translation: CASSVSGLSREQFF.

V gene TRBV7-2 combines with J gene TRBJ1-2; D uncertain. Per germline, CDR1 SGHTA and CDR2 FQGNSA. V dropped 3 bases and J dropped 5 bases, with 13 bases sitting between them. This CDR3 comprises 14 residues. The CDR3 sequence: CASSLPGLTYGYTF. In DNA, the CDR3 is TGTGCCAGCAGCTTGCCAGGACTTACTTATGGCTACACCTTC.

CDR3 nucleotide sequence: TGTGCCAGCAGTGAAGAATCTACCGTACAAGAGACCCAGTACTTC. Amino acids: CASSEESTVQETQYF. The J gene is TRBJ2-5, the V gene TRBV6-1; D gene uncertain. V was pared by 1 base and J by 2 bases, with 11 bases between. CDR3 length: 15 amino acids. Germline V gene lookup returns CDR1 MNHNS and CDR2 SASEGT.

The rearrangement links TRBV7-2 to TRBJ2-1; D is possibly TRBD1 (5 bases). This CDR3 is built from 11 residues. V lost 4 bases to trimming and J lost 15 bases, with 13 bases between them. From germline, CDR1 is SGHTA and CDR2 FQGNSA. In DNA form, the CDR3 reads TGTGCCAGCAGCTCCGACCAGGGCGGGTTCTTC. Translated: CASSSDQGGFF.

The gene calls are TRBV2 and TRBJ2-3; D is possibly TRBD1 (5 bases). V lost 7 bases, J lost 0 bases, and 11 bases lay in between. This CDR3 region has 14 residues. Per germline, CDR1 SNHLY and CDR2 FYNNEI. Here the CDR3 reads CASKQDASTDTQYF. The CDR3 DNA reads TGTGCCAGCAAACAGGATGCTAGCACAGATACGCAGTATTTT.

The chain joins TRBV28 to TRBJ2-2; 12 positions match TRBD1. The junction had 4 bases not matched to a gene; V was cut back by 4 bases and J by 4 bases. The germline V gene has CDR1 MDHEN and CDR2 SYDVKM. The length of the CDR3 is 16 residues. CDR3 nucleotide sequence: TGTGCCAGCAGTTCGCTGGGACAGGGGGCCACCGGGGAGCTGTTTTTT. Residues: CASSSLGQGATGELFF.

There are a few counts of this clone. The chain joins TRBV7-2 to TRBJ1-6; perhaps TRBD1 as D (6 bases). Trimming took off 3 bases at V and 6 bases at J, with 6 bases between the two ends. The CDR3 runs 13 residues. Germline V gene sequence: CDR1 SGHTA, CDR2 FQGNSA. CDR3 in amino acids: CASSFRGNSPLHF. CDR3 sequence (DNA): TGTGCCAGCAGCTTCAGGGGTAATTCACCCCTCCACTTT.

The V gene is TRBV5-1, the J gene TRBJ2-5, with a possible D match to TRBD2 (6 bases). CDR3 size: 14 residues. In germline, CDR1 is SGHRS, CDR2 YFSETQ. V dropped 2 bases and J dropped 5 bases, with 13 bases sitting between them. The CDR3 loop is CASSFERAGETQYF. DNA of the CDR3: TGCGCCAGCAGCTTCGAGCGGGCCGGGGAGACCCAGTACTTC.

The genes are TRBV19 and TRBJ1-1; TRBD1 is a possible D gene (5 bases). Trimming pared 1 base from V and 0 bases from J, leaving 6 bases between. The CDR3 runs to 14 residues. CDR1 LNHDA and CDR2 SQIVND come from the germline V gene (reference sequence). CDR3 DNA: TGTGCCAGTAGTATAGGGGGCATGAACACTGAAGCTTTCTTT. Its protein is CASSIGGMNTEAFF. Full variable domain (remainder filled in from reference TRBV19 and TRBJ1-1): DGGITQSPKYLFRKEGQNVTLSCEQNLNHDAMYWYRQDPGQGLRLIYYSQIVNDFQKGDIAEGYSVSREKKESFPLTVTSAQKNPTAFYLCASSIGGMNTEAFFGQGTRLTVV.

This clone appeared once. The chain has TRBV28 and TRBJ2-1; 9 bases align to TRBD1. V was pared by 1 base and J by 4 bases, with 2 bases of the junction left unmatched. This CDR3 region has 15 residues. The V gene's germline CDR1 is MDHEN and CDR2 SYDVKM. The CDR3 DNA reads TGTGCCAGCAGTTTATCGGGACAGGGATACAATGAGCAGTTCTTC. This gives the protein CASSLSGQGYNEQFF.

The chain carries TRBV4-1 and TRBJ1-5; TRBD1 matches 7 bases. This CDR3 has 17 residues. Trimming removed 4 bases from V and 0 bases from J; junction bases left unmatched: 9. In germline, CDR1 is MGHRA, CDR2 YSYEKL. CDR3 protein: CASSLRRGTDSNQPQHF. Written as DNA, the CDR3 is TGCGCCAGCAGCCTTAGGAGGGGGACAGATAGCAATCAGCCCCAGCATTTT.

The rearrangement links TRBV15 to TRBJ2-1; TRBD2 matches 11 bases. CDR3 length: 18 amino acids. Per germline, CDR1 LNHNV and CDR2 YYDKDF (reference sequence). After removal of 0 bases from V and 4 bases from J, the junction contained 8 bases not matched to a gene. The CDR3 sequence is CATSRESTSGSWYNEQFF. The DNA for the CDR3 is TGTGCCACCAGCAGAGAAAGCACTAGCGGGAGTTGGTACAATGAGCAGTTCTTC. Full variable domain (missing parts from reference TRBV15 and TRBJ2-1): DAMVIQNPRYQVTQFGKPVTLSCSQTLNHNVMYWYQQKSSQAPKLLFHYYDKDFNNEADTPDNFQSRRPNTSFCFLDIRSPGLGDTAMYLCATSRESTSGSWYNEQFFGPGTRLTVL.

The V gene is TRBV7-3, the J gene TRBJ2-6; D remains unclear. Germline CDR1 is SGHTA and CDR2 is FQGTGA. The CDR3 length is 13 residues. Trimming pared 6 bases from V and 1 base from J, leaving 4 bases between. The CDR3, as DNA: TGTGCCAGCAGTGCGTCTGGGGCCAACGTCCTGACTTTC. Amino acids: CASSASGANVLTF.

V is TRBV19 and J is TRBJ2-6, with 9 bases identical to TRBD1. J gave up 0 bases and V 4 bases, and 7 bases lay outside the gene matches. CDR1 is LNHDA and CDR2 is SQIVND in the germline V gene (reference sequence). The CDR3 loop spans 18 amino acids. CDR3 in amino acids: CASSTRDRASSGANVLTF. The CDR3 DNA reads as TGTGCCAGTAGTACTAGGGACAGGGCTAGCTCTGGGGCCAACGTCCTGACTTTC.

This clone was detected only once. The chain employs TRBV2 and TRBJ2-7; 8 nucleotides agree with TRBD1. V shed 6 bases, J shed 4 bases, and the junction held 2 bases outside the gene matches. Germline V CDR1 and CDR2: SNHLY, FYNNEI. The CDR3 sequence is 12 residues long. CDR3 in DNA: TGTGCCAGCAGCCGGACAGGGTACGAGCAGTACGTC. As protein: CASSRTGYEQYV.

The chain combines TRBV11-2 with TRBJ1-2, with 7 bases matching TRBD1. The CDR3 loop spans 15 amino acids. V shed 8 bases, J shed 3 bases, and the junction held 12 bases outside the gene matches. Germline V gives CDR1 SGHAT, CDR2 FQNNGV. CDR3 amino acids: CASHPLQGRDYGYTF. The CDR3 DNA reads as TGTGCCAGCCACCCATTACAGGGGAGAGACTATGGCTACACCTTC.

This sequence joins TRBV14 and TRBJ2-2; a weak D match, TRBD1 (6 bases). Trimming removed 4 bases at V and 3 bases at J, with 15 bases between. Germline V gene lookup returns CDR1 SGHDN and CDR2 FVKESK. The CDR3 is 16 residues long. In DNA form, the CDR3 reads TGTGCCAGCAGCCTCCCGTGGAAGGGGGACACCGGGGAGCTGTTTTTT. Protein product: CASSLPWKGDTGELFF. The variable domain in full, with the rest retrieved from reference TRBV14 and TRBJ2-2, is EAGVTQFPSHSVIEKGQTVTLRCDPISGHDNLYWYRRVMGKEIKFLLHFVKESKQDESGMPNNRFLAERTGGTYSTLKVQPAELEDSGVYFCASSLPWKGDTGELFFGEGSRLTVL.

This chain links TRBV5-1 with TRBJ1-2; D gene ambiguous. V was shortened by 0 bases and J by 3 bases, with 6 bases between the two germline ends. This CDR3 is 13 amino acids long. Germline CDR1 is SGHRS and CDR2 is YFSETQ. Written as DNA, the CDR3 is TGCGCCAGCAGCTTGGACAGTCACTATGGCTACACCTTC. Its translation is CASSLDSHYGYTF.

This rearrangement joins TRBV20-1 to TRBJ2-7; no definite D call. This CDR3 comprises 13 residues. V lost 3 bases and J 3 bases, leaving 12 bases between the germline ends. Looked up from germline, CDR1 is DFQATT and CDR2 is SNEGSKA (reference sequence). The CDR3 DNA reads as TGCAGTGCTAGTACGTCGTCCAGCTACGAGCAGTACTTC. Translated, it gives CSASTSSSYEQYF.

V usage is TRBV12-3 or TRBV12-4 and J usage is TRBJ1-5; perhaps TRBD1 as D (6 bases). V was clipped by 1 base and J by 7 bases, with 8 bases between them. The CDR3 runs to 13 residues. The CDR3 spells CASSLDRVQPQHF. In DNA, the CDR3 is TGTGCCAGCAGTTTAGACAGGGTCCAGCCCCAGCATTTT.